These 21 T cell receptor beta chains came from one sample sequenced in a study of CD8 T cells in Susac syndrome. The authors reverse transcribed 0.5 to 1 ug RNA with random hexamers. TCRdb itself ran the immunoSEQ multiplex PCR reads through MiXCR, one entry per CDR3 protein. Of fewer than 200,000 distinct CDR3 sequences in the sample, 80% to 95% were seen once. Sequencing input: CD4+ T cells from PBMCs. The receptors shown here come from a human donor in good health.

This clonotype was seen once. The chain couples TRBV9 to TRBJ1-3, with D possibly TRBD1 on 5 matching bases. Germline values: CDR1 SGDLS, CDR2 YYNGEE. V dropped 0 bases and J dropped 1 base, with 8 bases sitting between them. The CDR3 length is 15 residues. The chain's CDR3 is CASSVVGGSGNTIYF. The CDR3 DNA follows: TGTGCCAGCAGCGTAGTTGGGGGGTCTGGAAACACCATATATTTT.

The chain joins TRBV6-5 to TRBJ2-1; D is ambiguous. Germline values: CDR1 MNHEY, CDR2 SVGAGI. The CDR3 length is 14 residues. V lost 4 bases and J 0 bases, leaving 7 bases between the germline ends. CDR3: CASSSQLSYNEQFF. DNA for the CDR3: TGTGCCAGCAGTTCGCAGCTCTCCTACAATGAGCAGTTCTTC.

This clonotype was observed a single time. V gene TRBV25-1 combines with J gene TRBJ1-5; tentative D call: TRBD1 (6 bases). Germline V CDR1 and CDR2: MGHDK, SYGVNS. This CDR3 has 15 residues. The ends were cut back, 6 bases at V and 2 bases at J, with 14 bases in the middle. CDR3 nucleotides: TGTGCCAGCAGATCAGGGGAGGTCGGCAATCAGCCCCAGCATTTT. This gives the protein CASRSGEVGNQPQHF.

This rearrangement joins TRBV9 to TRBJ1-5; D is uncertain. In germline, CDR1 is SGDLS, CDR2 YYNGEE. The CDR3 loop spans 13 amino acids. V lost 2 bases and J 5 bases, leaving 8 bases between the germline ends. This CDR3 is CASSVGRDQPQHF. The DNA for the CDR3 is TGTGCCAGCAGCGTGGGTCGTGATCAGCCCCAGCATTTT.

The chain recombines TRBV4-3 with TRBJ1-5; TRBD1 is a possible D gene (5 bases). Per the germline V gene, CDR1 is LGHNA and CDR2 is YSLEER. The CDR3 contains 13 residues. V lost 0 bases to trimming and J lost 11 bases, with 11 bases between them. CDR3 nucleotide sequence: TGCGCCAGCAGCCAAGATTTAGGGGTAGCCCAGCATTTT. Translating it yields CASSQDLGVAQHF.

The rearrangement joins TRBV14 to TRBJ1-1; D ambiguous. From germline, CDR1 is SGHDN and CDR2 FVKESK. V was cut by 4 bases and J by 4 bases, with 13 bases left in between. CDR3 length equals 14 residues. The CDR3 region is CASSPKREGTEAFF. The CDR3 nucleotides read TGTGCCAGCAGCCCGAAACGGGAGGGCACTGAAGCTTTCTTT.

The rearrangement links TRBV7-2 to TRBJ2-3; 7 bases align to TRBD2. This CDR3 is 15 amino acids long. The germline V gene encodes CDR1 SGHTA and CDR2 FQGNSA. V gave up 1 base and J gave up 4 bases; unmatched junction bases: 5. The CDR3 spells CASSLGRGRADTQYF. For the CDR3, the DNA is TGTGCCAGCAGCTTAGGCCGGGGGAGGGCAGATACGCAGTATTTT.

This chain connects TRBV12-3 or TRBV12-4 to TRBJ2-2; TRBD1 matches 10 bases. There are 15 residues in the CDR3. V dropped 6 bases and J dropped 6; count of bases not matched to a gene: 7. The CDR3 spells CASSPTGGRAGELFF. The CDR3 coding sequence is TGTGCCAGCAGCCCGACAGGGGGCCGGGCCGGGGAGCTGTTTTTT.

The CDR3 sequence: CASSEARGYNSPLHF. The CDR3 DNA reads TGTGCCAGCAGTGAAGCCAGGGGCTACAATTCACCCCTCCACTTT. The genes are TRBV2 and TRBJ1-6; weak D call: TRBD1 (6 bases). V was shortened by 0 bases and J by 7 bases, with 10 bases between the two germline ends. The CDR3 runs to 15 residues. The germline CDR1 and CDR2 sequences are SNHLY and FYNNEI. Variable domain in full (rest from reference TRBV2 and TRBJ1-6): EPEVTQTPSHQVTQMGQEVILRCVPISNHLYFYWYRQILGQKVEFLVSFYNNEISEKSEIFDDQFSVERPDGSNFTLKIRSTKLEDSAMYFCASSEARGYNSPLHFGNGTRLTVT.

The genes are TRBV14 and TRBJ2-7; the D gene is possibly TRBD2 (5 bases). Germline lookup yields CDR1 SGHDN and CDR2 FVKESK. Trimming removed 1 base from V and 4 bases from J, with 20 bases in between. The CDR3 consists of 17 residues. This chain's CDR3 is CASSQGLLGGGIYEQYF. The CDR3 nucleotides are TGTGCCAGCAGCCAAGGCCTCCTAGGAGGTGGGATATACGAGCAGTACTTC.

The chain uses TRBV7-3 and TRBJ2-2; D possibly corresponds to TRBD2 (7 bases). This CDR3 region has 14 residues. Germline lookup yields CDR1 SGHTA and CDR2 FQGTGA. V dropped 8 bases and J dropped 5 bases, with 15 bases sitting between them. In DNA form, the CDR3 reads TGTGCCAGCCGTCGGAGGGGGGGTACCGGGGAGCTGTTTTTT. Translation gives CASRRRGGTGELFF.

The count of this clonotype is one. J is TRBJ2-3 and V is TRBV6-5; the D gene is possibly TRBD1 (7 bases). Between the trimmed V and J ends, which lost 2 bases and 8 bases, there was a span of 17 bases. The CDR3 runs 15 residues. Germline CDR1 and CDR2: MNHEY and SVGAGI. CDR3 amino acids: CASSYMTRGLSTQYF. CDR3 nucleotides: TGTGCCAGCAGTTACATGACTAGGGGGCTGAGTACGCAGTATTTT.

V is TRBV12-3 or TRBV12-4 and J is TRBJ1-2, with D hard to call. This CDR3 has 14 amino acids. Trimming stripped 0 bases from V and 8 bases from J, with 13 bases between. CDR3 coding DNA: TGTGCCAGCAGTTTAGCCCCCTTCCACGGCGGCTACACCTTC. Its protein is CASSLAPFHGGYTF.

V usage is TRBV27 and J usage is TRBJ1-4; maybe TRBD1 (5 bases). Trimming shortened V by 7 bases and J by 5 bases, and 20 bases separated the two germline ends. Germline V gene sequence: CDR1 MNHEY, CDR2 SMNVEV (reference sequence). The CDR3 runs 16 residues. The CDR3 spells CASKVSRGGRNEKLFF. CDR3 coding DNA: TGTGCCAGCAAGGTATCCCGGGGCGGGAGGAATGAAAAACTGTTTTTT.

The chain employs TRBV7-2 and TRBJ2-5, with TRBD1 identical over 9 bases. Trimming took 1 base from V and 5 from J; bases not matched to a gene: 5. This CDR3 is 15 amino acids long. The germline V gene has CDR1 SGHTA and CDR2 FQGNSA. The CDR3 protein is CASSLGQGGIETQYF. In DNA form, the CDR3 reads TGTGCCAGCAGCTTAGGACAGGGGGGTATTGAGACCCAGTACTTC.

This sequence joins TRBV5-6 and TRBJ2-7; 11 bases fit TRBD2. Germline V gene data show CDR1 as SGHDT and CDR2 as YYEEEE. The CDR3 is 15 residues long. The V and J ends lost 5 bases and 5 bases, in that order; junction bases with no gene match: 9. CDR3 sequence: CASSSTSGAHHEQYV. The CDR3 region has the DNA TGTGCCAGCAGTTCGACTAGCGGGGCCCACCACGAGCAGTACGTC.

The chain couples TRBV6-5 to TRBJ1-2, with 8 positions matching TRBD1. V trimming: 0 bases; J trimming: 8 bases; junction bases outside the gene matches: 2. Germline values: CDR1 MNHEY, CDR2 SVGAGI. The CDR3 sequence is 13 residues long. CDR3 in DNA: TGTGCCAGCAGTTACTCGGACAGGGACGGCTACACCTTC. Its translation: CASSYSDRDGYTF.

The V call is TRBV20-1, the J call TRBJ2-7; D not resolved. The length of the CDR3 is 12 residues. Germline CDR1 and CDR2: DFQATT and SNEGSKA (reference sequence). Trimming pared 1 base from V and 4 bases from J, leaving 8 bases between. The CDR3 region has the DNA TGCAGTGCTAGAGGCAAAGTTTACGAGCAGTACTTC. Protein sequence: CSARGKVYEQYF.

The rearrangement joins TRBV6-2 or TRBV6-3 to TRBJ1-2; perhaps TRBD1 as D (5 bases). Trimming removed 6 bases from V and 1 base from J, with 9 bases in between. CDR1 and CDR2 (germline): MNHEY, SVGEGT. The CDR3 loop spans 13 amino acids. This CDR3 reads CASSRQFNYGYTF. The CDR3 DNA follows: TGTGCCAGCAGCCGACAGTTTAACTATGGCTACACCTTC.

The V call is TRBV15, the J call TRBJ1-2; a possible D gene is TRBD1 (5 bases). The germline V gene encodes CDR1 LNHNV and CDR2 YYDKDF (reference sequence). The V end was cut by 0 bases, the J end by 2 bases, with 13 bases between. CDR3 length equals 16 residues. The CDR3 spells CATSRDLGGANYGYTF. The CDR3 DNA sequence: TGTGCCACCAGCAGAGATCTGGGAGGGGCCAACTATGGCTACACCTTC.

The J gene is TRBJ2-5, the V gene TRBV7-6; D is possibly TRBD2 (6 bases). The V gene's germline CDR1 is SGHVS and CDR2 FNYEAQ. Trimming shortened V by 2 bases and J by 4 bases, and 14 bases separated the two germline ends. The CDR3 length is 15 residues. The chain's CDR3 is CASSLPGLGRETQYF. In DNA, the CDR3 is TGTGCCAGCAGCTTACCGGGACTCGGGCGAGAGACCCAGTACTTC.